A selection of T cell receptor beta chains follows, all from one sample in a study of blood T cells in healthy people across ages. Using its own MiXCR run on the 5' RACE reads, TCRdb lists one record per CDR3 protein. This table has about 1.8 million distinct CDR3 sequences, just under 50% appearing once. Sequenced: blood. The receptors were gathered from a woman aged 40 to 55 in good health. Both conserved end residues are part of each CDR3. D genes are given only for firm matches. For some rows the clone size is stated as once, few or many, or as a class when expanded; others skip it.

clone size	V gene	J gene	D gene	CDR3 DNA	CDR3 protein
NA	TRBV6-6	TRBJ1-2	TRBD1	TGTGCCGGCAGGACTCTGGGACAGGGGTACTATGGCTACACCTTC	CAGRTLGQGYYGYTF
NA	TRBV3-1	TRBJ2-1	NA	TGTGCCAGCAGCCAAGATTATCAGTCGGGGCAGTTCTTC	CASSQDYQSGQFF
NA	TRBV5-1	TRBJ2-5	NA	TGCGCCAGCAGCTTGAATAGGGGGGCCCTCAATGAGCAGTACTTC	CASSLNRGALNEQYF
few	TRBV20-1	TRBJ2-3	NA	TGCAGTGCTACCCAGGTCGCAGCCCTAAGGTCAAGAGATACGCAGTATTTT	CSATQVAALRSRDTQYF
few	TRBV4-2	TRBJ2-5	TRBD2	TGTGCCAGCAGCCAGTACAGCGGGGCCCAAGAGACCCAGTACTTC	CASSQYSGAQETQYF
NA	TRBV6-2/TRBV6-3	TRBJ2-1	TRBD1	TGTGCCAGCAGACGGGACAGAGTGGGTCTGGATGAGCAGTTCTTC	CASRRDRVGLDEQFF
few	TRBV7-2	TRBJ2-5	NA	TGTGCCAGCAGCCCGGCTCGACGGGAAGCGGAGACCCAGTACTTC	CASSPARREAETQYF
NA	TRBV5-4	TRBJ2-3	TRBD2	TGTGCCAGCAGCTTGAGGGGTGTGCTGGCGGGGGGGAGCACAGATACGCAGTATTTT	CASSLRGVLAGGSTDTQYF
many	TRBV4-2	TRBJ2-7	NA	TGTGCCAGCAGCCAAGACAGGACCTACGAGCAGTACTTC	CASSQDRTYEQYF
few	TRBV10-3	TRBJ2-4	TRBD1	TGTGCCATCAGTGAGACCCTGGGACAGGCCAAAAACATTCAGTACTTC	CAISETLGQAKNIQYF
NA	TRBV9	TRBJ2-6	TRBD1	TGTGCCAGCAGCGCTGGGACAGGGGGCTTCTCTGGGGCCAACGTCCTGACTTTC	CASSAGTGGFSGANVLTF
NA	TRBV7-6	TRBJ2-3	NA	TGTGCCAGCGCAAACAGGGAGGATACGCAGTATTTT	CASANREDTQYF
NA	TRBV7-9	TRBJ2-1	TRBD1	TGTGCCAGCAGCCCCCGCTCCGATGCGGGACAGGGGATAAATGAGCAGTTCTTC	CASSPRSDAGQGINEQFF
NA	TRBV5-1	TRBJ1-2	TRBD1	TGCGCCAGCAGCGGGACCGGGACAGTATTTTCTGATGGCTACACCTTC	CASSGTGTVFSDGYTF
few	TRBV5-4	TRBJ2-7	NA	TGTGCCAGCAGCCCAAAACAGGGCTACGAGCAGTACTTC	CASSPKQGYEQYF
once	TRBV28	TRBJ2-5	NA	TGTGCCAGCCGCGACAGGTTCCAAGAGACCCAGTACTTC	CASRDRFQETQYF